These 2 T cell receptor beta chains were all obtained from the same sample, sequenced in a study of blood T cell repertoires in COVID-19. Clones were read by immunoSEQ multiplex PCR, and TCRdb kept only the in-frame ones, dropping some. The table lists tens of thousands of clones, approximately 82% of them singletons. Sequencing was performed on peripheral blood. The receptors shown here come from a human donor in a cohort sampled during active COVID-19.

The V and J genes are TRBV7-9 and TRBJ1-1; a weak D match, TRBD1 (5 bases). The V and J ends lost 5 bases and 8 bases respectively, with 12 bases between them. Germline V gives CDR1 SEHNR, CDR2 FQNEAQ (reference sequence). The CDR3 runs to 12 residues. The CDR3 here is CASSLRTPEAFF. CDR3 sequence (DNA): TGTGCCAGCAGCCTCCGGACACCCGAAGCTTTCTTT.

The CDR3 DNA reads as TGTGCCAGCAGTGAAGACCCTAGGTCCGGGGAGCTGTTTTTT. Its protein is CASSEDPRSGELFF. V is TRBV6-1 and J is TRBJ2-2, with D unresolved. V dropped 1 base and J dropped 6 bases, with 9 bases sitting between them. The CDR3 runs to 14 residues. Germline V gene sequence: CDR1 MNHNS, CDR2 SASEGT.